The following is a TCR beta chain sequence with its context. The antigen remains undetermined. TCR alpha and beta CDR3 regions were amplified from RNA using iRepertoire nested multiplex PCR. Input was 100-400 ng of tissue mRNA or PBMC total RNA. TCRdb fed the multiplex PCR reads into MiXCR, producing one record per CDR3 protein. The sample lists around 190,000 distinct CDR3 sequences, roughly 45% occurring once. This sample stems from a study of glioma-infiltrating T cells. Study conclusions and caveats: Above-expected tissue-blood divergence occurred in all gliomas, most in low-grade ones. CDR3 overlap between tissue and blood was very small.

V gave up 2 bases and J gave up 0 bases, with 11 bases separating them. CDR1 and CDR2 from the germline V gene are SNHLY and FYNNEI. The CDR3 contains 15 residues. The receptor was isolated from a human donor with low-grade glioma or glioblastoma, undergoing nonglioma brain surgery, or in good health (not recorded which). The sequencing input was glioma tissue, nonneoplastic brain tissue, or PBMCs (not recorded which). The V and J genes are TRBV2 and TRBJ2-7; D unclear. The CDR3 sequence: CASSELEPASYEQYF. CDR3 sequence (DNA): TGTGCCAGCAGTGAACTAGAGCCTGCCTCCTACGAGCAGTACTTC.